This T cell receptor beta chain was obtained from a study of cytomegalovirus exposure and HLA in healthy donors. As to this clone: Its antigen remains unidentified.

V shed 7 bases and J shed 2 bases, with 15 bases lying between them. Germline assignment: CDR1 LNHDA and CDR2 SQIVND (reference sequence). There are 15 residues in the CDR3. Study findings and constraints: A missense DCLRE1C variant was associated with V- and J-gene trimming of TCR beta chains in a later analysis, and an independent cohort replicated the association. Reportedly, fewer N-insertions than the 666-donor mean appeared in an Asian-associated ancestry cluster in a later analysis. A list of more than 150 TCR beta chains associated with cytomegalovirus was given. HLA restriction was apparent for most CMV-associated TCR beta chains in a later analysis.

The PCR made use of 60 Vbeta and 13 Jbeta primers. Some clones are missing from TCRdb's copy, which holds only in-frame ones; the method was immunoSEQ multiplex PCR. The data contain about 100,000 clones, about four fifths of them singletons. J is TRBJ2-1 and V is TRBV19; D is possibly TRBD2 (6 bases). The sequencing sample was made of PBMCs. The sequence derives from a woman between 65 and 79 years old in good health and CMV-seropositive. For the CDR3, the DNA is TGTGCCAGTACCCCCCAGGGAGGACCCTACAATGAGCAGTTCTTC. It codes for CASTPQGGPYNEQFF.